This TCR beta chain was recorded in a study of human T cells and chemical hapten exposure. Whole-study context: From small differences in pooled library volume came most of the variation in per-sample TCR yields.

The germline V gene has CDR1 SGHRS and CDR2 YFSETQ. Trimming pared 4 bases from V and 4 bases from J, leaving 14 bases between. The CDR3 covers 15 residues. Study-wide findings and caveats: Unchanged with DPC sensitization were TCRs above 1 in 1000 frequency.

This clonotype was picked up a small number of times. Its antigen is not known. Regarding time point: healthy volunteer bleed at 2 weeks. Unseparated into fractions, whole blood served as the source from which total RNA was extracted. Unique molecular identifiers were linked by the library to individual cDNA molecules. In the source study's methods: TCRs per sample had a median of approximately 100,000 and ranged from 23,224 to 690,600. MiXCR was run by TCRdb on the RACE reads, yielding one entry per CDR3 protein. TCRdb, not the authors, supplied the V and J calls. The sample carries about 50,000 distinct CDR3 sequences, approximately 4.5% recorded once.

Sample: whole blood. The receptor was isolated from a female donor in good health. Some clones in this sample may be carry-over from other donors' samples. This chain uses TRBV5-1 with TRBJ2-2, with a weak D call TRBD2 (5 bases). The CDR3 region is CASSLDGVATGELFF. The CDR3 bases are TGCGCCAGCAGCCTCGACGGGGTGGCCACCGGGGAGCTGTTTTTT.